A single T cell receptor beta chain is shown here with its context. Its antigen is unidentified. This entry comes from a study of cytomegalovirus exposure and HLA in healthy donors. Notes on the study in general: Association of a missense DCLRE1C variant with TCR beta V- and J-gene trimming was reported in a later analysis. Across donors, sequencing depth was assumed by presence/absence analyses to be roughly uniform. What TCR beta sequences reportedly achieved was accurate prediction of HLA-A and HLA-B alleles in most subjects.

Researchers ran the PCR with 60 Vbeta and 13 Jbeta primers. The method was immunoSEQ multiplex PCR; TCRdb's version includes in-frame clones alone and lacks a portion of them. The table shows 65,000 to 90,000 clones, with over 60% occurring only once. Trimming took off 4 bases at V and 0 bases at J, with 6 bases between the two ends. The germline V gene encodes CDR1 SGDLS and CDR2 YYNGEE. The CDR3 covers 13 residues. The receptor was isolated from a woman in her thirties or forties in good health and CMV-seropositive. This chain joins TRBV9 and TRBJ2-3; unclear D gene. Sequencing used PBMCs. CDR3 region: CASSFPSTDTQYF. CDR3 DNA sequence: TGTGCCAGCAGCTTTCCTAGCACAGATACGCAGTATTTT. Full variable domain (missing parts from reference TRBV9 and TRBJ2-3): DSGVTQTPKHLITATGQRVTLRCSPRSGDLSVYWYQQSLDQGLQFLIQYYNGEERAKGNILERFSAQQFPDLHSELNLSSLELGDSALYFCASSFPSTDTQYFGPGTRLTVL.